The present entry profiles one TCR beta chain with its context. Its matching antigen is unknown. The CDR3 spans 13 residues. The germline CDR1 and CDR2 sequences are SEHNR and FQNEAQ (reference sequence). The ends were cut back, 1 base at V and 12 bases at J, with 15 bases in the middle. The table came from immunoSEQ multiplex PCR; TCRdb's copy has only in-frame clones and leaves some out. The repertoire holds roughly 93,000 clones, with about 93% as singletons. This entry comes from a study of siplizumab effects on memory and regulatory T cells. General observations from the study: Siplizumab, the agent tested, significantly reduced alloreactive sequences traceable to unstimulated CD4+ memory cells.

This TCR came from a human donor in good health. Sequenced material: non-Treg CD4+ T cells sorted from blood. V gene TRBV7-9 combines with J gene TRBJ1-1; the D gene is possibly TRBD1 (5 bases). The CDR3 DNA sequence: TGTGCCAGCAGCTTAGAATCCGGGACGGGCACTTTCTTT. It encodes CASSLESGTGTFF.